This T cell receptor beta chain was recorded in a study of cytomegalovirus exposure and HLA in healthy donors (dated by TCRdb to between 2016 and 2019). Study-wide context: According to an earlier analysis of a few hundred of the donors, some 170 million T cells yielded some 120 million unique TCR beta sequences and about 300 Gb of sequence data. An early release covering 550 to 700 HLA-typed donors comprised 250 to 350 gigabases of sequencing data and roughly 85 million unique TCR sequences. High-throughput TCR immunosequencing, statistical association of individual TCRs with disease status, and machine learning were combined to predict cytomegalovirus infection status. Along with the approximately 670-subject first cohort, a separate validation cohort of 120 different subjects was used. In a later genetic analysis, genome-wide SNP genotypes for about three fifths of the roughly 670 donors were used, and that subset was treated as a discovery cohort. The genetic ancestry cluster associated with self-reported Caucasian donors included roughly four fifths of the 398 genotyped donors. Across roughly 420 genotyped donors of the cohort, an average of approximately 200,000 unique TCR beta nucleotide sequences per donor were sequenced, and roughly a sixth of those sequences were non-productive. Donor age, sex, ethnicity and CMV serostatus were compiled together with the repertoire data. Rather than drawing on any new phenotypic data, the later analysis identified candidate immune exposures from TCR beta sequences and the way those sequences occurred across donors. A later analysis re-examined previously published TCR beta repertoires from more than 650 donors and added high-resolution HLA genotyping to investigate patterns of TCR occurrence. The T cell repertoires of several hundred subjects were profiled by immunosequencing and related to cytomegalovirus serostatus. HLA typing covered class I and class II loci at four-digit resolution. The aim of the study was to test whether cataloging public T cell receptors could identify signatures of past pathogen exposure. Five DR-DQ haplotypes were handled as single units for association and clustering, since linkage in the cohort was strong. The number of donors typed differed by locus, with roughly 620-640 for A, B, C, DRB1 and DQB1, 522 for DQA1, about 610 for DPA1, and over 400 for DPB1. Every discovery cohort repertoire had been produced on one sequencing platform. An earlier analysis of fewer than 750 of the donors used high-throughput TCR beta sequencing to judge whether each TCR beta V gene segment behaved as functional or pseudogenic.

Overall results and qualifications from the work: Strong co-occurrence of HLA alleles, especially DR and DQ, made assigning TCR associations to individual alleles difficult. The 87-base-pair reads could not distinguish some IMGT-functional V segments, including TRBV6-2 and TRBV6-3, so those segments were excluded. The sequencing pipeline was judged likely to have produced a cluster of highly shared sequence variants as a technical artifact. A later analysis associated some 17,000 TCR beta sequences with specific HLA alleles at a false discovery rate of 0.05. Only TCR beta chains were sequenced in this cohort, and the absence of alpha or paired-chain data limited detectable features. Cytomegalovirus status was reported to be diagnosed by the classifier with high specificity and sensitivity in both the original and validation cohorts. Because HLA typing was missing for some donors at each locus, association tests included only the typed subset. Because counts were too low, some 17 rarely observed V segments, including chromosome 9 orphons, were left out of the earlier analysis of a few hundred of the donors. The presence/absence analyses assumed that sequencing depth was roughly uniform across donors, and that assumption may not be true. V-gene and J-gene trimming of TCR beta chains was associated with a missense DCLRE1C variant in a later genetic analysis, and the association was replicated in an independent cohort. Linkage disequilibrium might explain the correlated functional status among segregating V segments, but an unknown experimental factor could not be ruled out. For the cohort, immune exposure information was limited to CMV serostatus. In a later analysis, several top co-occurrence clusters were reported to appear linked to parvovirus B19, influenza, CMV and Epstein-Barr virus. Most CMV-associated TCR beta chains appeared to be HLA-restricted in a later analysis, and the HLA associations seemed to be driven largely by CMV exposure. While some public TCRs were present in many individuals, most TCR sequences turned up only very rarely across donors. According to the authors, the approach could potentially be generalized to other disease states and immunological phenotypes. In a later genetic analysis, fewer N-insertions in productive TCRs were reported among donors in an Asian-associated ancestry cluster than the roughly 640-donor mean. In the study, some 180 TCR beta chains were listed as associated with cytomegalovirus. Three of the identified cytomegalovirus-associated TCR beta chains were confirmed in vitro to be specific for cytomegalovirus antigens. In a later analysis, TCR association rates were found to vary across HLA loci, with the most associated TCRs seen for DRB1 alleles and the fewest for HLA-C alleles. An earlier analysis of approximately 590 of the donors showed that most TCR beta V segments appeared in productive rearrangements either about 90% or about 30% of the time, which broadly matched IMGT annotations. A further reported finding was that TCR beta sequences accurately predicted the HLA-A and HLA-B alleles for most subjects in the first cohort. In a later analysis, HLA-associated TCR beta chains showed more clonal expansion and lower generation probabilities than non-associated chains that were equally common.

CDR1 and CDR2 were assigned from the germline V gene as MGHRA and YSYEKL. Germline trimming: 4 bases from V, 3 bases from J; junction bases outside gene matches: 3. Including the terminal cysteine and phenylalanine, the CDR3 comprises 15 residues. The read is trimmed to its CDR3 DNA, 45 bases read in frame from base 1. Libraries were built with the immunoSEQ multiplex PCR assay. A mixture of 60 forward primers for TCR Vbeta segments and 13 reverse primers for TCR Jbeta segments was used in the multiplex PCR. A multiplex PCR assay on genomic DNA amplified the CDR3 region of rearranged TCR beta genes. The amplified TCR beta libraries were sequenced on the Illumina HiSeq System as 87-base-pair reads. Processing in the source paper ran as follows. Across the 500 to 700 repertoires, a later analysis counted about 81 million unique TCR beta chains, roughly 11 million of which were shared by at least two donors. To remove PCR and sequencing errors, raw reads were error-corrected and collapsed into unique sequences using a nearest-neighbor algorithm that merged closely related sequences. CDR3 sequences were aligned to IMGT reference sequences to assign V, D and J gene segments. For a sequence to be retained, a match of at least six nucleotides was required to both a V gene segment and a J gene segment. A rearrangement was called productive if the CDR3 had no stop codons and remained in frame with V and J, and every other rearrangement was called non-productive. CDR3 was defined by IMGT convention, running from the second conserved V-encoded cysteine to the conserved J-encoded phenylalanine. Sequences without an unambiguous match to a single V gene segment were excluded from the earlier analysis of several hundred of the donors. An earlier analysis of 450 to 650 of the donors called V segments functional above 56.7% productive rearrangements and segregating when the between-donor standard deviation exceeded 5%. A statistical classification framework was built for diagnosing cytomegalovirus status from the catalog of TCR beta chain sequences. In a later analysis, V and J genes were assigned by comparing TCR nucleotide sequences against IMGT/GENE-DB human TR gene sequences. A later analysis assigned CDR3 sequences and most-parsimonious VDJ recombination scenarios with the TCRdist pipeline. In a later analysis, every TCR beta chain was defined by the combination of its CDR3 amino acid sequence and its V-gene family, and reads without a unique V-gene family were dropped. To address suspected cross-contamination and a sequencing artifact, a later analysis removed over 500 highly shared, low-generation-probability nucleotide sequences. In a later analysis, a clonal expansion index for each public chain was calculated from normalized within-repertoire ranks of inferred template counts. In a later analysis, generation probabilities were computed with a VDJ recombination model fitted to out-of-frame rearrangements, and the resulting probabilities were checked against IGoR. A later analysis scored TCR-TCR, TCR-HLA and TCR-CMV co-occurrence with hypergeometric tests, applying a repertoire-size bias correction to TCR pairs. In a later analysis, false discovery rates were estimated by permuting HLA or CMV assignments 20 times. A later analysis grouped co-occurring TCRs with DBSCAN, adding TCRdist sequence similarity when clustering within HLA-allele-positive subsets. Co-occurrence clustering excluded repertoires with fewer than 30,000 or more than 120,000 public chains, plus five with anomalous nucleotide sharing. TCRdb provides this immuneACCESS table in a form limited to in-frame rearrangements. Some clones are lacking; in checked studies, under half of them reflect an unresolved V gene, and why the rest are absent is not known. The V and J calls and clone size come from that table; D and trimming were worked out from the DNA. The sample has over 80,000 clones on record, 73% of them singletons. The top ten hold roughly 3.5% of the sample.

The cohort was made up of 666 healthy bone marrow donors. At the time of sampling, every cohort member was nominally healthy, though immune exposures that went unrecorded were likely present. The donor tested CMV seronegative, placing the donor among the 300 to 450 seronegative members of the cohort. Each donor provided a peripheral blood sample, and peripheral blood mononuclear cells were used for TCR beta sequencing. The Qiagen DNeasy Blood Extraction Kit was used to extract genomic DNA from the blood cell samples. A remark on this clone: The clone's antigen remains unknown. Nothing much larger sits one base from this clone, and base qualities are not available.

The chain is assembled from TRBV4-1 and TRBJ1-2, and 12 junctional nucleotides match TRBD1. Specimen: PBMCs. The sequence was collected from a man aged 40-49 years in good health and CMV-seronegative. The DNA is TGCGCCAGCAGCCGGGGACAGGGGGCCGACTATGGCTACACCTTC. The encoded protein is CASSRGQGADYGYTF.